Following are 22 T cell receptor beta chains from one sample sequenced in a study of CD8+ T cells in alopecia areata. RNA extraction and reverse transcription yielded cDNA as sequencing template. Repertoires were generated with immunoSEQ multiplex PCR, while TCRdb's copy carries only in-frame clones and drops some. The sample lists approximately 300,000 clones, roughly 64% seen once, with more than 1.5% in the top ten. Treatment noted: oral pan-JAK inhibitor, 5-10 mg twice daily. The sequences come from CD4+ T cells sorted from blood, collected at week 24, from a patient treated with tofacitinib. The receptors come from a human donor with alopecia areata.

This sequence joins TRBV7-6 and TRBJ2-1, with 9 bases that match TRBD1. The CDR3 runs 16 residues. Germline V gene data show CDR1 as SGHVS and CDR2 as FNYEAQ. J gave up 0 bases and V 4 bases, and 4 bases lay outside the gene matches. The CDR3 loop is CASSYTDRGSYNEQFF. In DNA, the CDR3 is TGTGCCAGCAGCTACACGGACAGGGGCTCCTACAATGAGCAGTTCTTC.

The V gene is TRBV2, the J gene TRBJ2-1, with 7 nucleotides matching TRBD1. Germline V lookup: CDR1 SNHLY, CDR2 FYNNEI. This CDR3 has 13 amino acids. The V segment lost 8 bases and the J segment 5 bases; nucleotides outside the gene matches: 6. The CDR3 here is CASDTGQDNEQFF. The CDR3 DNA reads TGTGCCAGCGACACTGGACAGGACAATGAGCAGTTCTTC.

This sequence joins TRBV4-2 and TRBJ1-2; D may be TRBD1 (6 bases). This CDR3 comprises 15 residues. Germline lookup yields CDR1 LGHNA and CDR2 YNFKEQ. V lost 0 bases and J lost 7, with 15 bases in between. CDR3: CASSQEGSGVSGYTF. CDR3 in DNA: TGTGCCAGCAGCCAAGAGGGCTCAGGGGTGAGTGGCTACACCTTC.

The V call is TRBV19, the J call TRBJ2-3; D is possibly TRBD1 (5 bases). Germline V lookup: CDR1 LNHDA, CDR2 SQIVND (reference sequence). CDR3 length: 14 residues. Trimming took off 6 bases at V and 4 bases at J, with 14 bases between the two ends. The DNA for the CDR3 is TGTGCCAGTAGATCCGCGTCCAGGGCAGATACGCAGTATTTT. This sequence encodes CASRSASRADTQYF.

This clone was detected a few times. The chain uses TRBV29-1 and TRBJ2-7; 10 bases are a match to TRBD2. The germline V gene has CDR1 SQVTM and CDR2 ANQGSEA. The CDR3 extends over 14 amino acids. V was pared by 6 bases and J by 3 bases, with 8 bases of the junction left unmatched. In nucleotides, the CDR3 is TGCAGCGTCCCCTCTAGCGGGGGCTACTACGAGCAGTACTTC. Amino acids: CSVPSSGGYYEQYF.

J is TRBJ2-2 and V is TRBV30; D uncertain. Germline V gene lookup returns CDR1 GTSNPN and CDR2 SVGIG (reference sequence). The CDR3 has 15 amino acids. V was pared by 1 base and J by 5 bases, with 14 bases between. This chain's CDR3 is CAWSEGRLTTGELFF. The CDR3 nucleotides read TGTGCCTGGAGTGAGGGCCGGTTGACTACCGGGGAGCTGTTTTTT. The variable domain in full, completed from reference TRBV30 and TRBJ2-2, reads SQTIHQWPATLVQPVGSPLSLECTVEGTSNPNLYWYRQAAGRGLQLLFYSVGIGQISSEVPQNLSASRPQDRQFILSSKKLLLSDSGFYLCAWSEGRLTTGELFFGEGSRLTVL.

A few counts support this clone. The CDR3: CASSTAGQENPEAFF. CDR3 nucleotides: TGTGCCAGCAGCACCGCGGGACAAGAGAACCCCGAAGCTTTCTTT. The V gene is TRBV2, the J gene TRBJ1-1; possibly TRBD1 for D (6 bases). V lost 6 bases, J lost 8 bases, and 22 bases lay in between. The CDR3 runs to 15 residues. The germline V gene encodes CDR1 SNHLY and CDR2 FYNNEI.

This chain uses TRBV29-1 with TRBJ2-7; D possibly uses TRBD1 or TRBD2 (5 bases each). The V and J ends lost 1 base and 3 bases respectively, with 10 bases between them. Per the germline V gene, CDR1 is SQVTM and CDR2 is ANQGSEA. There are 13 residues in the CDR3. For the CDR3, the DNA is TGCAGCGTTGAAGGATGGGGGAACTACGAGCAGTACTTC. This codes for CSVEGWGNYEQYF.

The gene calls are TRBV28 and TRBJ2-5, with a weak D call TRBD2 (6 bases). Germline CDR1 is MDHEN and CDR2 is SYDVKM. There are 12 residues in the CDR3. Trimming removed 10 bases at V and 1 base at J, with 10 bases between. For the CDR3, the DNA is TGTGCCACCCGGACTACCCAAGAGACCCAGTACTTC. It encodes CATRTTQETQYF.

V usage is TRBV23-1 and J usage is TRBJ2-5; 10 bases match TRBD1. TRBV23-1 is filed as an ORF, its function uncertain. This CDR3 has 15 amino acids. V was clipped by 2 bases and J by 5 bases; unmatched bases: 5. Here the CDR3 reads CASSQPDRGHETQYF. The CDR3 DNA sequence: TGCGCCAGCAGTCAACCCGACAGGGGGCATGAGACCCAGTACTTC.

This chain links TRBV5-4 with TRBJ1-2; D call uncertain. The germline gives CDR1 SGHNT, CDR2 YYREEE (reference sequence). Trimming cost V 4 bases and J 4 bases, with 17 bases left between them. The CDR3 length is 15 residues. The CDR3 region is CASSVNTGEGYGYTF. CDR3 coding DNA: TGTGCCAGCAGCGTAAATACTGGAGAGGGCTATGGCTACACCTTC.

The chain combines TRBV18 with TRBJ2-1, with a weak D call TRBD1 (6 bases). The ends were cut back, 2 bases at V and 0 bases at J, with 8 bases in the middle. The CDR3 length is 15 residues. Germline loops: CDR1 KGHSH, CDR2 LQKENI. The CDR3 sequence is CASSPMDSSYNEQFF. The CDR3 DNA sequence: TGTGCCAGCTCACCAATGGACAGCTCCTACAATGAGCAGTTCTTC.

The chain is built from TRBV4-1 and TRBJ2-3, with 8 bases lining up with TRBD1. The CDR3 runs 15 residues. The germline V gene encodes CDR1 MGHRA and CDR2 YSYEKL. The V and J ends lost 5 bases and 2 bases, in that order; junction bases with no gene match: 6. The CDR3 nucleotides read TGCGCCAGCAGCATGACAGGGGCTAACACAGATACGCAGTATTTT. It is translated as CASSMTGANTDTQYF.

CDR3 sequence reads: CASSQTGTGTHEQYF. CDR3 DNA: TGTGCCAGCAGCCAAACCGGGACAGGGACCCACGAGCAGTACTTC. This chain joins TRBV2 and TRBJ2-7; 9 nucleotides match TRBD1. Per the germline V gene, CDR1 is SNHLY and CDR2 is FYNNEI. Trimming at V came to 6 bases and at J to 5 bases, leaving 11 bases not matched to a gene. CDR3 length: 15 residues.

This clone has just a few counts. V usage is TRBV21-1 and J usage is TRBJ2-7. TRBV21-1 is reported as a pseudogene. This CDR3 has 16 amino acids. CDR3 region: CASSKTSDAYSYEQYF. CDR3 bases: TGTGCCAGCAGCAAAACTTCGGACGCTTACTCCTACGAGCAGTACTTC.

This chain connects TRBV4-1 to TRBJ2-7; 9 nucleotides line up with TRBD2. With 6 bases clipped from V and 7 bases from J, the junction kept 13 bases outside the gene matches. Germline lookup yields CDR1 MGHRA and CDR2 YSYEKL. This CDR3 spans 15 amino acids. CDR3 DNA sequence: TGCGCCAGCAGTCTTGGGGCGGGGGGGTTACGAGAGCAGTACTTC. This translates into CASSLGAGGLREQYF.

This chain uses TRBV29-1 with TRBJ2-3; maybe TRBD2 (6 bases). Trimming cost V 6 bases and J 10 bases, with 17 bases left between them. Germline V CDR1 and CDR2: SQVTM, ANQGSEA. The CDR3 consists of 12 residues. The CDR3 nucleotides read TGCAGCGTCACCGATAGCACGGGGGCGCAGTATTTT. Translating gives CSVTDSTGAQYF.

The genes are TRBV29-1 and TRBJ1-5; D remains unclear. CDR1 and CDR2 from the germline V gene are SQVTM and ANQGSEA. V lost 4 bases and J 6 bases, leaving 13 bases between the germline ends. The length of the CDR3 is 13 residues. The DNA of the CDR3 is TGCAGCGTTGTTGGAGTGTACGGTCAGCCCCAGCATTTT. Translation gives CSVVGVYGQPQHF.

The chain carries TRBV6-6 and TRBJ1-6; D gene uncertain. The CDR3 runs 14 residues. CDR1 and CDR2 from the germline V gene are MNHNY and SVGAGI (reference sequence). Trimming removed 6 bases from V and 5 bases from J, with 11 bases in between. The CDR3 region has the DNA TGTGCCAGCAGGCCCCCCCGGCATAATTCACCCCTCCACTTT. Translated, it gives CASRPPRHNSPLHF.

This clone was picked up one time. The chain combines TRBV14 with TRBJ1-1; D not certain. CDR1 SGHDN and CDR2 FVKESK come from the germline V gene. The CDR3 has 13 residues. Trimming left V 4 bases short and J 0 bases short, with 6 bases between. CDR3 protein: CASSLTLNTEAFF. The CDR3 bases are TGTGCCAGCAGCCTGACCCTGAACACTGAAGCTTTCTTT.

The genes are TRBV7-9 and TRBJ1-4; TRBD1 matches 10 bases. V shed 5 bases and J 6 bases; nucleotides not matched to a gene: 9. The CDR3 runs 16 residues. Germline V lookup: CDR1 SEHNR, CDR2 FQNEAQ (reference sequence). CDR3 sequence (DNA): TGTGCCAGCAGCGCCAGGTGGGACAGGGGCCATGAAAAACTGTTTTTT. Translating gives CASSARWDRGHEKLFF.

This clone was counted only a few times. Different DNA sequences within this sample yield the same CDR3. This chain connects TRBV18 to TRBJ2-5; D call uncertain. Germline CDR1 and CDR2: KGHSH and LQKENI. The CDR3 consists of 11 residues. With 6 bases removed from V and 3 bases from J, the gap between germline ends came to 5 bases. CDR3 loop: CASSPEETQYF. In DNA, the CDR3 is TGTGCCAGCTCGCCGGAAGAGACCCAGTACTTC.